The present T cell receptor (beta chain) was sequenced within a study of T-cell memory formation after mild COVID-19. Looking at the study overall: TCR clusters were mostly donor specific.

This clonotype was counted between two and nine times. Its antigen is not identified. Broader study findings: Contracting CD4+ clones lay largely in CM and EM, with CD8+ ones residing in EMRA.

The V gene's germline CDR1 is SGHTA and CDR2 FQGNSA. The length of the CDR3 is 14 residues. V was cut by 1 base and J by 5 bases, with 11 bases left in between. MiXCR was run by TCRdb on the 5' RACE reads, yielding one entry per CDR3 protein. The sample consists of 500,000 to 550,000 distinct CDR3 sequences, around 21% of them appearing once. This sequence was found in an adult woman who had mild COVID-19 (a few samples of this study predate the infection). Cell type and time point are not known. Sequencing was performed on PBMCs or a T cell subset sorted from them (not recorded which). The chain recombines TRBV7-2 with TRBJ1-1; no definite D call. The CDR3 DNA follows: TGTGCCAGCAGCTTAGAGGTGTTCGATACTGAAGCTTTCTTT. It yields the protein CASSLEVFDTEAFF. The variable domain in full, completed from reference TRBV7-2 and TRBJ1-1, reads GAGVSQSPSNKVTEKGKDVELRCDPISGHTALYWYRQSLGQGLEFLIYFQGNSAPDKSGLPSDRFSAERTGGSVSTLTIQRTQQEDSAVYLCASSLEVFDTEAFFGQGTRLTVV.